What follows is one TCR beta chain and its context. No antigen is known for it. No base quality values were provided; no much bigger clone lies one nucleotide off. The sample originates from a study of beta chain features in type 1 diabetes (dated by TCRdb to 2016 to 2019). Turning to the overall study: Mean age, gender distribution, total cell number and subset yield were not different between patients and healthy donors. The study compared TCRB repertoires of sorted circulating CD4+ T cell subsets between recently diagnosed type 1 diabetes patients and matched healthy donors. Naive and central memory subsets were obtained from all 30 or so donors, but regulatory and stem cell-like memory subsets were isolated from only 8 patients and about 8 healthy donors. Across all samples, about 110 million sorted cells were examined, and cell number per subset correlated strongly with RNA yield.

From each donor, a single peripheral blood sample of about 110 mL on average was drawn into heparinised tubes. A BD FACSAria II and a panel including CD45RO, CCR7, CD25, CD127, CD95 and CD27 were used to sort naive, central memory, regulatory and stem cell-like memory CD4+ T cells. A purity above 95% was achieved for all sorted populations. PBMCs were separated immediately by Lymphoprep density gradient centrifugation and were stained directly, without being cultured. So that batch effects would be minimized, each experiment stained and sorted samples in pairs, pairing one healthy donor with one patient. V gives up 2 bases and J gives up 5 bases, and the segment between their germline ends measures 5 bases. Sequences ENHRY (CDR1) and SYGVKD (CDR2) are obtained from the germline V gene. From its cysteine to its phenylalanine, the CDR3 spans 12 amino acids. Only CDR3 DNA remains: 36 bases, in frame from the first base.

General study outcomes and caveats: Fewer insertions and more nucleotide deletions at VDJ recombination sites were observed in patients with type 1 diabetes, implying thymic rearrangement abnormalities. Naive, central memory and regulatory TCRB repertoires appeared more similar among patients than among healthy donors. Only small numbers of individuals were included in the HLA sub-analyses, which left unresolved whether HLA type had any influence on TCRB rearrangement. A moderate but significant shortening of TCRB CDR3 length was observed in type 1 diabetes patients in all four CD4+ subsets. Because cDNA was sequenced instead of genomic DNA, activated cells with high expression could be over-represented, although the groups did not differ in activation or CD3 levels. PCR might favor shorter templates, but patient and control samples were amplified and corrected together, so any skew would affect both groups equally.

The entire isolated RNA was reverse transcribed using the High Capacity cDNA Reverse Transcription Kit, and thus expressed TCRB transcripts were sequenced. Survey-depth immunoSEQ sequencing was performed on stem cell-like memory T cell samples, with an average of approximately 1 million total reads per sample. Sorted cells were lysed in RLT buffer, and RNA was extracted using DNase-treated RNeasy Micro or Mini kits according to cell number. To prevent cross-contamination, each cell subset was processed individually, whereas patient and healthy donor samples were processed jointly. Using the immunoSEQ multiplex PCR, TCRB sequences were amplified from cDNA into 87-bp fragments spanning the CDR3 region. Amplicons were sequenced on the Illumina HiSeq platform. The authors processed their data as follows. PCR bias was corrected computationally using synthetic template baselines, and reads within Hamming distance 2 were collapsed, with unmergeable singletons discarded. By aligning reads against IMGT, V, D and J genes, CDR3 length, and insertions or deletions at six rearrangement sites were assigned. Clonotype counts were normalized to sorted cell number within each subset before computing true diversity and Gini coefficients with the tcR R package. The overlap coefficient, calculated on TCRB nucleotide sequences, was used to measure repertoire sharing. Held by TCRdb, this immuneACCESS table contains in-frame sequences only and omits some clones. Under half of the omission traces to an unresolved V gene where checked; the cause of the rest is unknown. That table furnishes V, J and clone size, whereas the DNA furnished D and trimming. The sample includes 35,000 to 50,000 clones, with approximately 48% observed a single time. The ten largest clones represent around 0.25% of the sample.

Source material: stem cell memory CD4+ T cells from blood. This sample's cell subset or site label indicates: stem cell-like memory CD4+ T cells. The TCR was taken from a woman aged 25 to 39 in good health. The sequence is built from TRBV10-3 and TRBJ2-3; 5 matching bases give a weak D call of TRBD2. The encoded CDR3 is CAISERGDTQYF. The DNA reads as follows: TGTGCCATCAGTGAGCGGGGAGATACGCAGTATTTT.